Here is one T cell receptor beta chain with its context. Its antigen is undetermined. The germline gene is not matched at one end of the junction; a read error may be the cause. The PCR contained 60 Vbeta and 13 Jbeta primers. Assay used: immunoSEQ multiplex PCR; TCRdb lists only in-frame clones, some missing. Seen here are some 190,000 clones, more than 80% observed once, and the top ten hold less than 2.5%. Germline CDR1 GTSNPN, CDR2 SVGIG (reference sequence). This CDR3 is built from 11 residues. These data are taken from a study of cytomegalovirus exposure and HLA in healthy donors. Study-wide findings and caveats: Sequencing artifact likely explains a cluster of highly shared sequence variants. Among TCR beta chains, those listed as cytomegalovirus-associated numbered about 160. Some V segments, TRBV6-2 and TRBV6-3 among them, were indistinguishable and were therefore excluded.

The clonotype was recovered from a male donor in good health and CMV-seronegative. The chain carries TRBV30 and TRBJ2-4, with D tentatively TRBD2 (7 bases). The specimen was PBMCs. CDR3 coding DNA: TGTGCCTGGAGATCGGGGGGCATCTTTCGTTTC. It specifies CAWRSGGIFRF. Variable domain in full (rest from reference TRBV30 and TRBJ2-4): SQTIHQWPATLVQPVGSPLSLECTVEGTSNPNLYWYRQAAGRGLQLLFYSVGIGQISSEVPQNLSASRPQDRQFILSSKKLLLSDSGFYLCAWRSGGIFRFGAGTRLSVL.